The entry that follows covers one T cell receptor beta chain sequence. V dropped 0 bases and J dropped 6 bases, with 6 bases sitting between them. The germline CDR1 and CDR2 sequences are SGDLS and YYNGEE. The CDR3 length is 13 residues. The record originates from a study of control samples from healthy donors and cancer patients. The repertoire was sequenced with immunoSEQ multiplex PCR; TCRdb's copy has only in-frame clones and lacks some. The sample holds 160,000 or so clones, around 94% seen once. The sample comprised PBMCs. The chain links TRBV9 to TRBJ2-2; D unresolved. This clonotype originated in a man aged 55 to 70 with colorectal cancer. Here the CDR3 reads CASSVDLAGELFF. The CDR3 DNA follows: TGTGCCAGCAGCGTAGATCTGGCCGGGGAGCTGTTTTTT.